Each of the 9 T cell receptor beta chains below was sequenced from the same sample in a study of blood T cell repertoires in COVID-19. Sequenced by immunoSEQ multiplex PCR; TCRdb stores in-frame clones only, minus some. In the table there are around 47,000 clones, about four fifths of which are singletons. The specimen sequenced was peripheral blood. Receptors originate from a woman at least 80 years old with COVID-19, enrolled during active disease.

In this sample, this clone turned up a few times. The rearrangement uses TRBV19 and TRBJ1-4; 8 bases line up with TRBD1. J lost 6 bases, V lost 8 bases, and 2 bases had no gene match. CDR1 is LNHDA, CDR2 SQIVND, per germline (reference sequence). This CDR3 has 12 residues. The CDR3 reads CASSTGDEKLFF. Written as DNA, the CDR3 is TGTGCCAGTTCGACAGGGGATGAAAAACTGTTTTTT.

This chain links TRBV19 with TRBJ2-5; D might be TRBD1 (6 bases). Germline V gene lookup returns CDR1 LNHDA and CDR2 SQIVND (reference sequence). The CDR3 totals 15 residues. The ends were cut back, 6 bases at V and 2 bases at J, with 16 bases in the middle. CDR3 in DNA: TGTGCCAGTAGCAGACTTTGGGGGCCGCAAGAGACCCAGTACTTC. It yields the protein CASSRLWGPQETQYF.

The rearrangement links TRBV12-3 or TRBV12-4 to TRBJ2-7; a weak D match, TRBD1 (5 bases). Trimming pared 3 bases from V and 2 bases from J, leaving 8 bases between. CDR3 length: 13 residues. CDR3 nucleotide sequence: TGTGCCAGCAGTTTTTTAGGGGCCTACGAGCAGTACTTC. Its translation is CASSFLGAYEQYF.

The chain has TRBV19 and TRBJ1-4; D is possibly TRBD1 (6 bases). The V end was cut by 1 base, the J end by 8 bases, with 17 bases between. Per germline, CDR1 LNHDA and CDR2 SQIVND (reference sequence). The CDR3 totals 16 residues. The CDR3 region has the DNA TGTGCCAGTAGTATAGGATGGGGGGGACATGAAGAAAAACTGTTTTTT. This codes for CASSIGWGGHEEKLFF.

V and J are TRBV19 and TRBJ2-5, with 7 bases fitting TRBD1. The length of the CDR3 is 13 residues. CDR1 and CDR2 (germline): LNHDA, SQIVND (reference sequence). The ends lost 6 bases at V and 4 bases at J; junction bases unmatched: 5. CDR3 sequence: CASSPGTVETQYF. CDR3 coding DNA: TGTGCCAGTAGCCCCGGGACAGTAGAGACCCAGTACTTC. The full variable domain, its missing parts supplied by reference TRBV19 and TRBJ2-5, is DGGITQSPKYLFRKEGQNVTLSCEQNLNHDAMYWYRQDPGQGLRLIYYSQIVNDFQKGDIAEGYSVSREKKESFPLTVTSAQKNPTAFYLCASSPGTVETQYFGPGTRLLVL.

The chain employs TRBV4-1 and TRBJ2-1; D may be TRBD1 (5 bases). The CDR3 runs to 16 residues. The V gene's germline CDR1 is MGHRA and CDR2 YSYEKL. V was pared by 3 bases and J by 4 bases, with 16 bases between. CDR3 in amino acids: CASSHPKGHPYNEQFF. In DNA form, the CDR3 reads TGCGCCAGCAGCCACCCCAAGGGGCACCCTTACAATGAGCAGTTCTTC.

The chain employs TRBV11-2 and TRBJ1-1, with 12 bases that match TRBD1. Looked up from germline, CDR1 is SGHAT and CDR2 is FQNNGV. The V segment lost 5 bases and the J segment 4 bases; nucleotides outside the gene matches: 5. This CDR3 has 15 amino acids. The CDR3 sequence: CASSARDRGPTEAFF. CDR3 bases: TGTGCCAGCAGCGCGCGGGACAGGGGGCCCACTGAAGCTTTCTTT.

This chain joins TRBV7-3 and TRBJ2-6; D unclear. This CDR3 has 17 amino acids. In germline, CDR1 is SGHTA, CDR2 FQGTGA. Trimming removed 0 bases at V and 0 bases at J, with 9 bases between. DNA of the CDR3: TGTGCCAGCAGCTTAACGATACAGTCCTCTGGGGCCAACGTCCTGACTTTC. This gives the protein CASSLTIQSSGANVLTF. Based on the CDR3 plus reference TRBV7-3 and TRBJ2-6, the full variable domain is GAGVSQTPSNKVTEKGKYVELRCDPISGHTALYWYRQSLGQGPEFLIYFQGTGAADDSGLPNDRFFAVRPEGSVSTLKIQRTERGDSAVYLCASSLTIQSSGANVLTFGAGSRLTVL.

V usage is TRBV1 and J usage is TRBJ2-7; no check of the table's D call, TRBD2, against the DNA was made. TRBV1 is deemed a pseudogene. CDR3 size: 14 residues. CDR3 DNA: TGCACCAGCAGGGCAAGCGGGAGGACCTACGAGCAGTACTTC. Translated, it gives CTSRASGRTYEQYF.